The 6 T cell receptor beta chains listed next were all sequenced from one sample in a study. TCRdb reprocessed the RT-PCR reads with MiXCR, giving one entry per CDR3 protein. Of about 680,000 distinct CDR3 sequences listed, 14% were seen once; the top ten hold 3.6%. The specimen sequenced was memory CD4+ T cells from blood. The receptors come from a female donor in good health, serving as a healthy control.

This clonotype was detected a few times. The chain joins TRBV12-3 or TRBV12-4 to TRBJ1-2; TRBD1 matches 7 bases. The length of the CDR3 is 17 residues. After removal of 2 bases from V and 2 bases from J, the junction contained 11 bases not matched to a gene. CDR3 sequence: CASSLRQGGPGNYGYTF. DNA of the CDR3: TGTGCCAGCAGTTTAAGGCAGGGGGGCCCAGGGAACTATGGCTACACCTTC.

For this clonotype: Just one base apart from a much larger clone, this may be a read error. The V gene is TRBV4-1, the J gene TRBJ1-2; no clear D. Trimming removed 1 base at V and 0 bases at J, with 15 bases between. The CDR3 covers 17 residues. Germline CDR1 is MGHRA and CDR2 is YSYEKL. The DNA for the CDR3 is TGCGCCAGCAGCCAAGGAAGCTCGGGAGTCACTAACTATGGCTACACCTTC. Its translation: CASSQGSSGVTNYGYTF.

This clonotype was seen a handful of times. Here the CDR3 DNA reads TGCGCCAGCAGCTTGGGGGGGACGGTGGCCTACGAGCAGTACTTC. Translating it yields CASSLGGTVAYEQYF. The genes are TRBV5-1 and TRBJ2-7; perhaps D is TRBD1 or TRBD2 (5 bases each). This CDR3 is 15 amino acids long. The germline gives CDR1 SGHRS, CDR2 YFSETQ. The V gene lost 0 bases and the J gene lost 2 bases, with 12 bases spanning the gap.

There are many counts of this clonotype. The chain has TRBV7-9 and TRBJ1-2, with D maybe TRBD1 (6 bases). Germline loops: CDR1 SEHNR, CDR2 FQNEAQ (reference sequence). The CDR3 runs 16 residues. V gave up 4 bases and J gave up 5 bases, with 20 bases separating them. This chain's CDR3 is CASSYVGGAPDYGYTF. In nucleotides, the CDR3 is TGTGCCAGCAGCTATGTGGGGGGGGCGCCCGATTATGGCTACACCTTC.

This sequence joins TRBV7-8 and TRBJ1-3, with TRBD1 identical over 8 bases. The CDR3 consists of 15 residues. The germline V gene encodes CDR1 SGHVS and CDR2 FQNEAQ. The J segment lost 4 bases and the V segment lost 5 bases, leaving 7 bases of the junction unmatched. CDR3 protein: CASSEHDRGGNTIYF. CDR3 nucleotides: TGTGCCAGCAGCGAGCATGACAGGGGAGGAAACACCATATATTTT.

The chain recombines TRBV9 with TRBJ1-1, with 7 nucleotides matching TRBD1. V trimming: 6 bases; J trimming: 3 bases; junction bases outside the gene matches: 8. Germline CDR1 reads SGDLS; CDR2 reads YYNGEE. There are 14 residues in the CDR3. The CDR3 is CASNKATGDTEAFF. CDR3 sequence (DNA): TGTGCCAGCAACAAAGCTACAGGGGACACTGAAGCTTTCTTT.